This TCR beta chain was profiled in a study of T cells in tuberculosis. Whole-study context: This South African cohort compared adolescents with or without latent tuberculosis against adults with active tuberculosis. PBMC were archived before or within 7 days of starting treatment.

Study-wide findings and caveats: Active tuberculosis TCR-alpha repertoires lay closer to GMM-specific TCRs than IGRA-negative controls, suggesting clonal expansion.

The CDR3 is 13 amino acids. The germline CDR1 and CDR2 sequences are GTSNPN and SVGIG (reference sequence). V was trimmed by 4 bases and J by 0 bases, leaving 7 bases between them. The time point: new active TB diagnosis, blood taken before or within 7 days of starting treatment. Tuberculosis was confirmed by positive sputum smear and/or M. tuberculosis culture. Produced via immunoSEQ multiplex PCR; TCRdb's table is partial and in-frame only. This repertoire shows about 49,000 clones, roughly 95% found once; its top ten account for 1.1% to 1.5%. To note about this clone: The antigen remains unidentified. Other DNA sequences from this sample encode an identical CDR3 as well.

This sequence was found in an adult with tuberculosis. The sample here was PBMCs, taken at tuberculosis diagnosis. The chain carries TRBV30 and TRBJ1-5; D not certain. CDR3 DNA sequence: TGTGCCTGGACGGGTGGTAGCAATCAGCCCCAGCATTTT. It encodes CAWTGGSNQPQHF.